This TCR beta chain was captured by sequencing in a study of cytomegalovirus exposure and HLA in healthy donors. This clone was recorded once. The CDR3 consists of 17 residues. The V gene's germline CDR1 is MNHEY and CDR2 SMNVEV (reference sequence). V was clipped by 8 bases and J by 4 bases; unmatched bases: 13. The PCR contained 60 Vbeta and 13 Jbeta primers. Repertoires were generated with immunoSEQ multiplex PCR, while TCRdb's copy carries only in-frame clones and drops some. The sample includes some 130,000 clones, just under 80% of them seen just once. There was no recording of CMV serostatus for this donor.

V is TRBV27 and J is TRBJ2-3, with 12 bases matching TRBD2. The source of this sequence is a young man in good health. Sample: PBMCs. The CDR3: CASSHPTSGRIPDTQYF. CDR3 DNA: TGTGCCAGCTCACACCCAACTAGCGGGAGGATCCCAGATACGCAGTATTTT.